This T cell receptor beta chain was identified in a study of T cell responses to AZD1222 COVID-19 vaccine. For the study at large: Samples with a second dose at about 4 or about 12 weeks were pooled together.

General study results and limits: Vaccine-associated CD4 TCRs spanned spike, dominant at 160-218 and 743-854. All repertoire sampling was performed exclusively after the peak T cell response. Donors were largely white British and mainly female; clonal diversity was possibly underestimated.

This clone showed up just once. Its antigen is unidentified. The germline V and J ends were trimmed by 4 bases and 7 bases, with 35 bases remaining between them. CDR3 length: 21 amino acids. Assay used: immunoSEQ multiplex PCR; TCRdb lists only in-frame clones, some missing. The data contain about 97,000 clones, 84% of them seen just once; the ten biggest clones take up about 15%. This clonotype was sampled from an adult in good health. This chain joins TRBV5-3 and TRBJ1-4, with a tentative D call TRBD1 (5 bases). TRBV5-3 is labeled an ORF, and its function is uncertain. Sequencing was performed on peripheral blood, taken on day 0 of AZD1222 vaccination. CDR3 residues: CARSPRQSHRVDLRSGEKLFF. The CDR3 bases are TGTGCCAGAAGCCCCCGACAGAGCCATAGGGTGGATCTCAGAAGTGGTGAAAAACTGTTTTTT.